This TCR beta chain was sequenced for a study of response to subunit inactivated influenza vaccine. Findings and limits, study-wide: Each seasonal influenza vaccination recruits few new T cells, the authors suggested.

TCRdb re-derived calls from the RT-PCR reads in MiXCR, one entry per CDR3 protein. Found here are about 520,000 distinct CDR3 sequences, roughly 9.7% of them singletons; the top ten hold roughly 12%. The CDR3 has 14 residues. V was trimmed by 4 bases and J by 4 bases, leaving 13 bases between them. Looked up from germline, CDR1 is SGHRS and CDR2 is YFSETQ. Points on this clonotype: What it recognizes is unknown.

The gene calls are TRBV5-1 and TRBJ2-3; weak D call: TRBD2 (7 bases). Sequencing was performed on PBMCs from blood, taken more than 35 days after vaccination. The source of this sequence is a man between 50 and 59 years old who received an inactivated influenza vaccine. CDR3: CASSRGALPDTQYF. As DNA, the CDR3 is TGCGCCAGCAGCCGGGGGGCGCTCCCAGATACGCAGTATTTT.